This T cell receptor (beta chain) is drawn from a study of blood T cell repertoires in COVID-19. Overall study context: There were acute and convalescent COVID-19 samples, and they came from the United States, Italy and Spain. PBMCs, B-cell-depleted T cells, or T cells were the source of the cDNA or gDNA that made up the material.

The CDR3 covers 12 residues. From germline, CDR1 is LNHDA and CDR2 SQIVND (reference sequence). The germline V and J ends were trimmed by 3 bases and 9 bases, with 9 bases remaining between them. Authors' methods: Reference gene primer amplification gave nucleated cell count estimates. Profiling relied on immunoSEQ multiplex PCR, and the TCRdb table lists in-frame clones only, not all of them. The DNA gave D and trimming, while V, J and clone size come from that table. The sample comprises 60,000 or so clones, about four fifths of which are singletons, and 25% rests with the top ten. The sample comprised peripheral blood. The chain carries TRBV19 and TRBJ2-1, with a weak D call TRBD2 (5 bases). This clonotype was sampled from a human donor in a cohort sampled during active COVID-19. CDR3 sequence reads: CASSIAGREQFF. The CDR3 DNA follows: TGTGCCAGTAGTATCGCGGGTCGTGAGCAGTTCTTC.